This T cell receptor (beta chain) was sequenced for a study of blood T cell repertoires in COVID-19. This CDR3 region has 14 residues. Per germline, CDR1 SGHTA and CDR2 FQGNSA. The ends lost 5 bases at V and 7 bases at J; junction bases unmatched: 8. Some clones are missing from TCRdb's copy, which holds only in-frame ones; the method was immunoSEQ multiplex PCR. The data show about 140,000 clones, around 81% seen once. This TCR came from a human donor in a cohort sampled during active COVID-19. The specimen sequenced was peripheral blood. This chain connects TRBV7-2 to TRBJ1-2, with 9 bases matching TRBD1. The CDR3 region has the DNA TGTGCCAGCAGCACAGACAGGGGGTGGGTTGGCTACACCTTC. It codes for CASSTDRGWVGYTF. Based on the CDR3 plus reference TRBV7-2 and TRBJ1-2, the full variable domain is GAGVSQSPSNKVTEKGKDVELRCDPISGHTALYWYRQSLGQGLEFLIYFQGNSAPDKSGLPSDRFSAERTGGSVSTLTIQRTQQEDSAVYLCASSTDRGWVGYTFGSGTRLTVV.